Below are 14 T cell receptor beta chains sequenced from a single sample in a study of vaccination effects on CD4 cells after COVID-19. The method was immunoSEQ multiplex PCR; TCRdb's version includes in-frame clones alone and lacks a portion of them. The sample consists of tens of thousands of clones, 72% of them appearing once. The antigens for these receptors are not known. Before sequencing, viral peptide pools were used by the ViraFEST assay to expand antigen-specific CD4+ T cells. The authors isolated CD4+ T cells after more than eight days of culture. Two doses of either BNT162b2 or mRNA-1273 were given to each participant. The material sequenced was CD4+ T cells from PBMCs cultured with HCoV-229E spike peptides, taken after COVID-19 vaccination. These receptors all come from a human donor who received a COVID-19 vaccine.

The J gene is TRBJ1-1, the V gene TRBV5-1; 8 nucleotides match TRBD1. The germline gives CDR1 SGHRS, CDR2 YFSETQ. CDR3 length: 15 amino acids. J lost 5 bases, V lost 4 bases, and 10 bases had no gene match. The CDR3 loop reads CASSVGTGEGTEAFF. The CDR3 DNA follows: TGCGCCAGCAGCGTCGGGACAGGTGAGGGGACTGAAGCTTTCTTT.

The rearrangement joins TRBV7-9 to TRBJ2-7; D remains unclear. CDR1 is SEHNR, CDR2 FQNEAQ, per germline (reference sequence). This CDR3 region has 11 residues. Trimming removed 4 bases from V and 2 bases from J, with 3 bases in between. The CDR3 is CASSSAYEQYF. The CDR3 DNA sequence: TGTGCCAGCAGCTCAGCCTACGAGCAGTACTTC. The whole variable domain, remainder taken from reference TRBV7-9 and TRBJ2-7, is DTGVSQNPRHKITKRGQNVTFRCDPISEHNRLYWYRQTLGQGPEFLTYFQNEAQLEKSRLLSDRFSAERPKGSFSTLEIQRTEQGDSAMYLCASSSAYEQYFGPGTRLTVT.

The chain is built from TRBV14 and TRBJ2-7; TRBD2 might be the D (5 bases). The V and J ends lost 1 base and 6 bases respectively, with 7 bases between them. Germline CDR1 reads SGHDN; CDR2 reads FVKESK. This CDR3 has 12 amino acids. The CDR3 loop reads CASSQGRTEQYF. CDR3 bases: TGTGCCAGCAGCCAAGGGAGGACCGAGCAGTACTTC.

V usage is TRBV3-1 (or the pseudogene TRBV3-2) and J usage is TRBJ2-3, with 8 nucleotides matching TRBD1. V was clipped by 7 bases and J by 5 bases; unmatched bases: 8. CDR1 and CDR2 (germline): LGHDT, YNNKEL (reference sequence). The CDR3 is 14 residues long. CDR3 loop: CASNPTGGLDTQYF. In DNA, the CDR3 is TGTGCCAGCAACCCCACAGGGGGTCTAGATACGCAGTATTTT.

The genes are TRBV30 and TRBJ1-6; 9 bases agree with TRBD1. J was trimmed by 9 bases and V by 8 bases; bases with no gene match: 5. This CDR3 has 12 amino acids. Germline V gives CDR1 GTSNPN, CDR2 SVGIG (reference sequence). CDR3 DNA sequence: TGTGCCGGAACAGGGGGCCCTTCACCCCTCCACTTT. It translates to CAGTGGPSPLHF.

The CDR3 DNA reads as TGTGCCAGTAGTCATAAGCGGGGGGGAACCTACGAGCAGTACTTC. Protein sequence: CASSHKRGGTYEQYF. The chain links TRBV27 to TRBJ2-7; 10 bases align to TRBD2. This CDR3 comprises 15 residues. V was pared by 9 bases and J by 2 bases, with 10 bases of the junction left unmatched. The germline V gene has CDR1 MNHEY and CDR2 SMNVEV (reference sequence).

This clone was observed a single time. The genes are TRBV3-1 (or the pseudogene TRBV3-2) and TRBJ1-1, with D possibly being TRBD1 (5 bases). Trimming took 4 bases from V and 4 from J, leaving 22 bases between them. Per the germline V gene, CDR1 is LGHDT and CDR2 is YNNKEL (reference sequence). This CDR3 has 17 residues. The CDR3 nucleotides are TGTGCCAGCAGCCCACGGGCCCAAGGTCCAGGGCTCACTGAAGCTTTCTTT. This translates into CASSPRAQGPGLTEAFF.

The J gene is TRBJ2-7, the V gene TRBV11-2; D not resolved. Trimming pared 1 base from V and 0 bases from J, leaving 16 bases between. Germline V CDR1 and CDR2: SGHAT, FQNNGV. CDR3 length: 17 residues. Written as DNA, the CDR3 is TGTGCCAGCAGCTTAGTCGGTTCAGCGCTTCCCTCCTACGAGCAGTACTTC. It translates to CASSLVGSALPSYEQYF.

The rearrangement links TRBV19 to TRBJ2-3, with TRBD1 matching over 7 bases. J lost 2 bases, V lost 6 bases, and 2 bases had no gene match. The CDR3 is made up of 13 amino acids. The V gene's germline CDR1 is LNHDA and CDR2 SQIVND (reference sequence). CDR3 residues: CASRGTVTDTQYF. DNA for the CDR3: TGTGCCAGTAGGGGGACAGTCACAGATACGCAGTATTTT.

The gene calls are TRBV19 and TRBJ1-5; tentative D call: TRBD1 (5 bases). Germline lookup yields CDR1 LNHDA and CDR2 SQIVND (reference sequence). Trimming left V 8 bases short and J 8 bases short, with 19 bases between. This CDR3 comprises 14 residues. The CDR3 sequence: CASFDTGPGKPQHF. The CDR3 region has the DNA TGTGCCAGTTTCGATACGGGGCCAGGAAAGCCCCAGCATTTT.

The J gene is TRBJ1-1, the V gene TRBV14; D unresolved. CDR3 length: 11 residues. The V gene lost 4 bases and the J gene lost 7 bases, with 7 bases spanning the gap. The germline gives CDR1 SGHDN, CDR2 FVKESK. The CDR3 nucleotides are TGTGCCAGCAGCCCGACGGTTGAAGCTTTCTTT. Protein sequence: CASSPTVEAFF.

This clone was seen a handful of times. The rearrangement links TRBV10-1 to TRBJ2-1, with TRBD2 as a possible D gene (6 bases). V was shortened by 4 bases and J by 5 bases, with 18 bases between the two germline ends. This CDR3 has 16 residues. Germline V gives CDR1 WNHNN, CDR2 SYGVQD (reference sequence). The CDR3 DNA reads TGCGCCAGCAGTGTAGGCGAGGACTACCTCAACAATGAGCAGTTCTTC. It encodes CASSVGEDYLNNEQFF.

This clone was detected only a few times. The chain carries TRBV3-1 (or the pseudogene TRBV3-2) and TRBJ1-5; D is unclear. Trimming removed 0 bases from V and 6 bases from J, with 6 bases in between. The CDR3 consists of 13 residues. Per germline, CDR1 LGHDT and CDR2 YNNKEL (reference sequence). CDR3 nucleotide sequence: TGTGCCAGCAGCCAAGATTGGAGTCAGCCCCAGCATTTT. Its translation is CASSQDWSQPQHF.

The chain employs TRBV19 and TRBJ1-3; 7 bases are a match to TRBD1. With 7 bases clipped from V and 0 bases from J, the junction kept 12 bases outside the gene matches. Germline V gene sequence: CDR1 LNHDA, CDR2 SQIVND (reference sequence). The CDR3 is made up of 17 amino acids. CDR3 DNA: TGTGCCAGTAACGGCAGGGGGAGGGCTCTCTCTGGAAACACCATATATTTT. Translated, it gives CASNGRGRALSGNTIYF.